These 27 T cell receptor beta chains originate from one sample sequenced in a study of CD8+ T cells in alopecia areata. Reverse transcribed after extraction, RNA yielded cDNA as the sequencing template. Here immunoSEQ multiplex PCR was the method, and the copy in TCRdb shows in-frame clones only, minus some. The table records hundreds of thousands of clones, more than 60% of them present only once. Treatment of the sample: oral pan-JAK inhibitor, 5-10 mg twice daily. The input for sequencing was CD4+ T cells sorted from blood, taken at week 44, from a patient treated with tofacitinib. The receptor set was obtained from a human donor with alopecia areata.

The sample holds many counts of this clone. The chain combines TRBV6-5 with TRBJ1-4; no reliable D call. CDR3 size: 14 residues. Trimming took off 5 bases at V and 8 bases at J, with 15 bases between the two ends. Germline V lookup: CDR1 MNHEY, CDR2 SVGAGI. The CDR3 loop reads CASSLTERGEKLFF. Here the CDR3 DNA reads TGTGCCAGCAGTCTGACGGAGCGAGGCGAAAAACTGTTTTTT.

In this sample, this clone turned up a few times. The genes are TRBV29-1 and TRBJ2-3; 7 nucleotides line up with TRBD2. Looked up from germline, CDR1 is SQVTM and CDR2 is ANQGSEA. The CDR3 extends over 15 amino acids. V shed 6 bases, J shed 1 base, and the junction held 10 bases outside the gene matches. The CDR3 loop is CSVGPSGSGTDTQYF. CDR3 bases: TGCAGCGTCGGACCTAGCGGTTCGGGCACAGATACGCAGTATTTT.

The chain joins TRBV14 to TRBJ1-1, with D maybe TRBD1 (6 bases). CDR1 is SGHDN, CDR2 FVKESK, per germline. The CDR3 length is 13 residues. V lost 6 bases, J lost 7 bases, and 15 bases lay in between. The CDR3 reads CASRQRGTLEAFF. CDR3 coding DNA: TGTGCCAGCAGGCAAAGGGGGACTCTTGAAGCTTTCTTT.

The J gene is TRBJ2-3, the V gene TRBV6-5, with no clear D. The ends were cut back, 5 bases at V and 2 bases at J, with 11 bases in the middle. The CDR3 extends over 14 amino acids. The germline CDR1 and CDR2 sequences are MNHEY and SVGAGI. CDR3 in DNA: TGTGCCAGCAGTGGACCTTTCAACACAGATACGCAGTATTTT. Translating it yields CASSGPFNTDTQYF.

This chain links TRBV27 with TRBJ1-1; unclear D gene. This CDR3 has 14 amino acids. CDR1 is MNHEY and CDR2 is SMNVEV in the germline V gene (reference sequence). Trimming took 2 bases from V and 1 from J, leaving 8 bases between them. The CDR3 bases are TGTGCCAGCAGTTTAAGGCAGCCGAACACTGAAGCTTTCTTT. Translation gives CASSLRQPNTEAFF.

There are a few counts of this clone. The CDR3: CASSSLGVYEQYF. CDR3 DNA: TGTGCCAGCAGTTCCCTCGGGGTATACGAGCAGTACTTC. The rearrangement uses TRBV25-1 and TRBJ2-7, with a tentative D call TRBD2 (5 bases). The CDR3 covers 13 residues. With 5 bases removed from V and 4 bases from J, the gap between germline ends came to 12 bases. Germline assignment: CDR1 MGHDK and CDR2 SYGVNS.

The chain recombines TRBV25-1 with TRBJ1-2; D unresolved. The length of the CDR3 is 16 residues. CDR1 is MGHDK, CDR2 SYGVNS, per germline. Trimming took 2 bases from V and 4 from J, leaving 17 bases between them. The CDR3 DNA follows: TGTGCCAGCAGTGAAACCGGACGACACGGCGCCTATGGCTACACCTTC. Its translation is CASSETGRHGAYGYTF.

The chain recombines TRBV29-1 with TRBJ1-1; tentatively, D is TRBD1 (5 bases). The CDR3 consists of 12 residues. Germline CDR1 SQVTM, CDR2 ANQGSEA. Trimming cost V 4 bases and J 4 bases, with 10 bases left between them. CDR3 amino acids: CSVGAGTTEAFF. The CDR3, as DNA: TGCAGCGTTGGCGCAGGGACCACTGAAGCTTTCTTT. Variable domain in full (rest from reference TRBV29-1 and TRBJ1-1): SAVISQKPSRDICQRGTSLTIQCQVDSQVTMMFWYRQQPGQSLTLIATANQGSEATYESGFVIDKFPISRPNLTFSTLTVSNMSPEDSSIYLCSVGAGTTEAFFGQGTRLTVV.

The sample holds many counts of this clone. The chain carries TRBV5-4 and TRBJ2-5, with 13 positions matching TRBD2. Germline CDR1 and CDR2: SGHNT and YYREEE (reference sequence). The CDR3 covers 16 residues. Trimming cost V 3 bases and J 2 bases; bases outside gene matches: 4. CDR3 loop: CASSWGLAGSQETQYF. The CDR3 DNA follows: TGTGCCAGCAGCTGGGGACTAGCGGGGAGTCAAGAGACCCAGTACTTC.

The chain recombines TRBV28 with TRBJ2-7, with 7 bases identical to TRBD1. The CDR3 runs to 12 residues. Germline CDR1 reads MDHEN; CDR2 reads SYDVKM. V lost 6 bases to trimming and J lost 3 bases; unmatched junction nucleotides: 2. CDR3 amino acids: CASRGQRYEQYF. Written as DNA, the CDR3 is TGTGCCAGCAGGGGACAGCGCTACGAGCAGTACTTC.

This clone has only a few counts. The chain is built from TRBV29-1 and TRBJ2-7; a weak D match, TRBD1 (6 bases). Germline CDR1 SQVTM, CDR2 ANQGSEA. There are 11 residues in the CDR3. V was cut by 6 bases and J by 3 bases, with 9 bases left in between. The CDR3 reads CSVEQGYEQYF. CDR3 nucleotides: TGCAGCGTCGAACAGGGCTACGAGCAGTACTTC.

This rearrangement joins TRBV28 to TRBJ1-5, with TRBD1 identical over 11 bases. Germline lookup yields CDR1 MDHEN and CDR2 SYDVKM. With V trimmed by 8 bases and J by 6 bases, 3 bases remained unmatched. This CDR3 region has 13 residues. The CDR3 coding sequence is TGTGCCAGCGACGGGACAGGGGGTCAGCCCCAGCATTTT. Residues: CASDGTGGQPQHF.

The V and J genes are TRBV29-1 and TRBJ1-2; D unresolved. Deletions cut 1 base from V and 0 bases from J, with 9 bases between. The V gene's germline CDR1 is SQVTM and CDR2 ANQGSEA. The CDR3 has 14 residues. The DNA of the CDR3 is TGCAGCGTTGAAGCCTATCGGGCTAACTATGGCTACACCTTC. It codes for CSVEAYRANYGYTF.

The chain combines TRBV29-1 with TRBJ2-3; D is possibly TRBD2 (8 bases). Between the trimmed V and J ends, which lost 7 bases and 0 bases, there was a span of 17 bases. Per germline, CDR1 SQVTM and CDR2 ANQGSEA. This CDR3 has 15 residues. The CDR3 protein is CSAVREGASTDTQYF. The CDR3 bases are TGCAGCGCCGTCCGGGAGGGGGCTAGCACAGATACGCAGTATTTT.

The chain is built from TRBV30 and TRBJ1-2; unclear D gene. CDR1 and CDR2 (germline): GTSNPN, SVGIG (reference sequence). This CDR3 is built from 11 residues. Trimming shortened V by 0 bases and J by 8 bases, and 7 bases separated the two germline ends. CDR3 in DNA: TGTGCCTGGAGTGTCGACAAAGGCTACACCTTC. Translation gives CAWSVDKGYTF.

A remark on this clone: The identical CDR3 is also encoded by other nucleotide sequences in the sample. V and J are TRBV18 and TRBJ2-3; D gene ambiguous. The V end lost 3 bases, the J end lost 2 bases, and 3 bases lay between the germline ends. Germline CDR1 KGHSH, CDR2 LQKENI. There are 12 residues in the CDR3. CDR3 amino acids: CASSPNTDTQYF. CDR3 nucleotides: TGTGCCAGCTCACCCAACACAGATACGCAGTATTTT.

The genes are TRBV6-6 and TRBJ1-6; D ambiguous. Germline assignment: CDR1 MNHNY and CDR2 SVGAGI (reference sequence). The V gene lost 0 bases and the J gene lost 7 bases, with 4 bases spanning the gap. The CDR3 loop spans 13 amino acids. The CDR3 DNA sequence: TGTGCCAGCAGTTACTCTGAGAATTCACCCCTCCACTTT. Amino acids: CASSYSENSPLHF.

This clone was counted once. V and J are TRBV7-2 and TRBJ2-7; TRBD1 matches 11 bases. V gave up 2 bases and J gave up 3 bases; unmatched junction bases: 3. CDR1 is SGHTA and CDR2 is FQGNSA in the germline V gene. The CDR3 is 15 residues long. The CDR3 region has the DNA TGTGCCAGCAGCTTAACCGGGACAGGGGGCTACGAGCAGTACTTC. Encoded protein: CASSLTGTGGYEQYF. The full variable domain, with the rest looked up from reference TRBV7-2 and TRBJ2-7, is GAGVSQSPSNKVTEKGKDVELRCDPISGHTALYWYRQSLGQGLEFLIYFQGNSAPDKSGLPSDRFSAERTGGSVSTLTIQRTQQEDSAVYLCASSLTGTGGYEQYFGPGTRLTVT.

V usage is TRBV23-1 and J usage is TRBJ1-2; D call uncertain. TRBV23-1 falls under the ORF class, with uncertain function. CDR3 length: 13 amino acids. V shed 1 base and J shed 6 bases, with 9 bases lying between them. Here the CDR3 reads CASSQWAAHGYTF. CDR3 nucleotides: TGCGCCAGCAGTCAATGGGCAGCCCATGGCTACACCTTC.

This chain connects TRBV19 to TRBJ1-1; 7 nucleotides align to TRBD1. Trimming took 2 bases from V and 10 from J; bases not matched to a gene: 10. This CDR3 region has 14 residues. Germline values: CDR1 LNHDA, CDR2 SQIVND (reference sequence). Written as DNA, the CDR3 is TGTGCCAGTAGTATATTGCAGGGGGATAAGGGAGCTTTCTTT. Translated: CASSILQGDKGAFF.

The chain uses TRBV5-4 and TRBJ2-6; possibly TRBD2 for D (5 bases). The CDR3 extends over 17 amino acids. The germline V and J ends were trimmed by 4 bases and 0 bases, with 14 bases remaining between them. Germline V gene lookup returns CDR1 SGHNT and CDR2 YYREEE (reference sequence). The CDR3 DNA reads as TGTGCCAGCAGCCCCCCGGTTGGAGGCTCTGGGGCCAACGTCCTGACTTTC. Amino acid sequence: CASSPPVGGSGANVLTF.

This clone was recorded once. V gene TRBV5-1 combines with J gene TRBJ2-2; 8 bases line up with TRBD1. V dropped 4 bases and J dropped 6; count of bases not matched to a gene: 11. In germline, CDR1 is SGHRS, CDR2 YFSETQ. This CDR3 contains 16 residues. The CDR3 protein is CASSAGDRGWSGELFF. The CDR3 bases are TGCGCCAGCAGCGCAGGCGACAGGGGTTGGTCCGGGGAGCTGTTTTTT.

The chain combines TRBV4-2 with TRBJ2-3, with D unclear. The CDR3 consists of 14 residues. Germline V gives CDR1 LGHNA, CDR2 YNFKEQ. Trimming stripped 3 bases from V and 0 bases from J, with 7 bases between. CDR3 residues: CASSHTESTDTQYF. In nucleotides, the CDR3 is TGTGCCAGCAGCCACACCGAGAGCACAGATACGCAGTATTTT.

This chain joins TRBV7-3 and TRBJ2-1; 11 bases line up with TRBD2. This CDR3 contains 16 residues. J was trimmed by 7 bases and V by 2 bases; bases with no gene match: 7. Looked up from germline, CDR1 is SGHTA and CDR2 is FQGTGA. The CDR3 DNA follows: TGTGCCAGCAGCTTATGGTCTAGCGGGGGGCTAAATGAGCAGTTCTTC. Encoded protein: CASSLWSSGGLNEQFF. Based on the CDR3 plus reference TRBV7-3 and TRBJ2-1, the full variable domain is GAGVSQTPSNKVTEKGKYVELRCDPISGHTALYWYRQSLGQGPEFLIYFQGTGAADDSGLPNDRFFAVRPEGSVSTLKIQRTERGDSAVYLCASSLWSSGGLNEQFFGPGTRLTVL.

This chain uses TRBV25-1 with TRBJ1-6, with TRBD1 matching over 7 bases. Germline V gene lookup returns CDR1 MGHDK and CDR2 SYGVNS. The CDR3 is made up of 14 amino acids. Losses at the gene ends were 4 bases for V and 8 bases for J; bases not matched to a gene: 5. Written as DNA, the CDR3 is TGTGCCAGCAGTGGAGAGACAGGGTATTCACCCCTCCACTTT. Translated, it gives CASSGETGYSPLHF.

The chain combines TRBV4-3 with TRBJ2-2; D is ambiguous. The CDR3 runs 12 residues. Trimming took 1 base from V and 7 from J, leaving 4 bases between them. Looked up from germline, CDR1 is LGHNA and CDR2 is YSLEER. CDR3: CASSQVNGELFF. CDR3 nucleotides: TGCGCCAGCAGCCAAGTGAACGGGGAGCTGTTTTTT.

The rearrangement uses TRBV28 and TRBJ2-3; D possibly corresponds to TRBD2 (5 bases). The CDR3 consists of 15 residues. The germline V gene has CDR1 MDHEN and CDR2 SYDVKM. V lost 6 bases, J lost 1 base, and 14 bases lay in between. The CDR3 DNA reads TGTGCCAGCAGCCCTCCCCTAGCTGGCACAGATACGCAGTATTTT. Its translation is CASSPPLAGTDTQYF. The whole variable domain, remainder taken from reference TRBV28 and TRBJ2-3, is DVKVTQSSRYLVKRTGEKVFLECVQDMDHENMFWYRQDPGLGLRLIYFSYDVKMKEKGDIPEGYSVSREKKERFSLILESASTNQTSMYLCASSPPLAGTDTQYFGPGTRLTVL.